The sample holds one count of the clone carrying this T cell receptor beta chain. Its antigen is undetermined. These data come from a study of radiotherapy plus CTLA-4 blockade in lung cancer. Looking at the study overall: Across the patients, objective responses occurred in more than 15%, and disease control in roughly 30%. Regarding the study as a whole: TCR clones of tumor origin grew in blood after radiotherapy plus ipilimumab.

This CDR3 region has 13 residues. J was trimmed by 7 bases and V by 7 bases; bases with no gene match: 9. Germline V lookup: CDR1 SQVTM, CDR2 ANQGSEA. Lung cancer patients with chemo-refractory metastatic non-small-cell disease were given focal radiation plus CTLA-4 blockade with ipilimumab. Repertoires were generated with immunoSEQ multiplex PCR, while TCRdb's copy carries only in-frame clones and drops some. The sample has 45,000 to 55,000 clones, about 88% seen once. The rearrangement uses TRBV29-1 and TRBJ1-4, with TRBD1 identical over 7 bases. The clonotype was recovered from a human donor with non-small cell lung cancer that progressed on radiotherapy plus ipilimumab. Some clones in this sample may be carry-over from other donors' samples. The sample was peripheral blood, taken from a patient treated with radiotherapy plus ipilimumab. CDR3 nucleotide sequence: TGCAGCGGGAGAAGACAGGGTGGTGAAAAACTGTTTTTT. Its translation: CSGRRQGGEKLFF.